This entry describes one T cell receptor beta chain. The antigen is undetermined. A much bigger clone sits one base away, suggesting this may be a read error. The source of the sample is a study of glioma-infiltrating T cells. Study-wide results and caveats: Gliomas, especially low-grade, showed above-expected tissue-blood divergence; non-neoplastic patients showed below. Very few CDR3 sequences were shared between tissue and blood.

TCR alpha and beta CDR3 regions were amplified from RNA using iRepertoire nested multiplex PCR. Input was about 95-400 ng of tissue mRNA or PBMC total RNA. Each CDR3 protein is one row after TCRdb ran MiXCR on the multiplex PCR reads. The sample lists 150,000 to 200,000 distinct CDR3 sequences; about 46% were seen once. Germline V CDR1 and CDR2: MDHEN, SYDVKM. V dropped 5 bases and J dropped 0 bases, with 17 bases sitting between them. There are 17 residues in the CDR3. This clonotype was obtained from a human donor with low-grade glioma or glioblastoma, undergoing nonglioma brain surgery, or in good health (not recorded which). Sequencing used glioma tissue, nonneoplastic brain tissue, or PBMCs (not recorded which). The J gene is TRBJ1-3, the V gene TRBV28; D uncertain. The CDR3 sequence is CASSPHRTNLSGNTIYF. DNA for the CDR3: TGTGCCAGCAGTCCTCACCGGACGAATCTCTCTGGAAACACCATATATTTT.